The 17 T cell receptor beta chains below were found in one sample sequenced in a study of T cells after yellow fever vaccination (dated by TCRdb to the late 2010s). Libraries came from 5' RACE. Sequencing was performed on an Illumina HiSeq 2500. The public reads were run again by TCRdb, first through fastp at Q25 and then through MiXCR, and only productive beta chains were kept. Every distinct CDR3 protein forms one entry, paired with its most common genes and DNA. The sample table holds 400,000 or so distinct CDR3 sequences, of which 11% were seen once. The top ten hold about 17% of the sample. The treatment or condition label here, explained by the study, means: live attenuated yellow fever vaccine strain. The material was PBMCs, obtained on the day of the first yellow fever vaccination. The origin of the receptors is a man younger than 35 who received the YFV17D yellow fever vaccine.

CDR3 sequence reads: CASSVSLGYSNTGELFF. The CDR3 region has the DNA TGTGCCAGCAGCGTAAGTCTTGGCTACTCGAACACCGGGGAGCTGTTTTTT. The chain uses TRBV9 and TRBJ2-2, with D unresolved. Germline V gene lookup returns CDR1 SGDLS and CDR2 YYNGEE. The V and J ends lost 1 base and 0 bases respectively, with 13 bases between them. This CDR3 is built from 17 residues. The whole variable domain, filled in from reference TRBV9 and TRBJ2-2, reads DSGVTQTPKHLITATGQRVTLRCSPRSGDLSVYWYQQSLDQGLQFLIQYYNGEERAKGNILERFSAQQFPDLHSELNLSSLELGDSALYFCASSVSLGYSNTGELFFGEGSRLTVL.

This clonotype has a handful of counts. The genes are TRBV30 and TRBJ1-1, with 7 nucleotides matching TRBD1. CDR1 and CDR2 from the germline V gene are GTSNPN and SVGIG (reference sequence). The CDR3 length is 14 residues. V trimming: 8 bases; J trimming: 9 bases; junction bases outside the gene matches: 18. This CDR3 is CAHDLKRPGQQAFF. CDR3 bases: TGTGCCCACGACCTCAAACGACCGGGACAGCAAGCTTTCTTT.

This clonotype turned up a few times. CDR3 in DNA: TGTGCCAGCAGCGAACAGGGTTGGTCCTACAATGAGCAGTTCTTC. Translation gives CASSEQGWSYNEQFF. This chain joins TRBV9 and TRBJ2-1; D may be TRBD1 (6 bases). Trimming stripped 3 bases from V and 1 base from J, with 11 bases between. The CDR3 contains 15 residues. CDR1 SGDLS and CDR2 YYNGEE come from the germline V gene.

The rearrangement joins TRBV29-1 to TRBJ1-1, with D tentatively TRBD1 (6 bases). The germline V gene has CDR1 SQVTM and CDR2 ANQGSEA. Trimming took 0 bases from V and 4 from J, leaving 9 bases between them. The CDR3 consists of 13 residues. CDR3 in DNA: TGCAGCGTTGAAGATGCCAGGGGCACTGAAGCTTTCTTT. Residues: CSVEDARGTEAFF. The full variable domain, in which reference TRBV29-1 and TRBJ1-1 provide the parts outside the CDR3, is SAVISQKPSRDICQRGTSLTIQCQVDSQVTMMFWYRQQPGQSLTLIATANQGSEATYESGFVIDKFPISRPNLTFSTLTVSNMSPEDSSIYLCSVEDARGTEAFFGQGTRLTVV.

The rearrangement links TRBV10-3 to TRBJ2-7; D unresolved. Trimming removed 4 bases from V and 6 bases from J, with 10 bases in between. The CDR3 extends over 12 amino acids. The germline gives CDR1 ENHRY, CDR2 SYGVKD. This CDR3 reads CAISASGGEQYF. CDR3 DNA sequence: TGTGCCATCAGTGCTTCGGGTGGCGAGCAGTACTTC.

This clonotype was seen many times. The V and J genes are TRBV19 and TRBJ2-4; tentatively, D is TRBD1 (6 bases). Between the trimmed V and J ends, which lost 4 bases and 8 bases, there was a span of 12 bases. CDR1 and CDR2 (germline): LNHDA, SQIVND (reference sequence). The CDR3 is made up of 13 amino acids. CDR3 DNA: TGTGCCAGTAGTACCCACAGGGTCGACATTCAGTACTTC. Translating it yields CASSTHRVDIQYF.

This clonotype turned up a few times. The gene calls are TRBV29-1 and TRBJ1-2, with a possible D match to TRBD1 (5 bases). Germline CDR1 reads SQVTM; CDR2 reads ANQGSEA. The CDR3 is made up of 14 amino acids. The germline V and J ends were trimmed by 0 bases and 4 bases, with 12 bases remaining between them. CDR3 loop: CSVEDLGGSYGYTF. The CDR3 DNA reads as TGCAGCGTTGAAGATCTCGGGGGGAGCTATGGCTACACCTTC. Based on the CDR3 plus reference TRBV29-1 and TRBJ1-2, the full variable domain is SAVISQKPSRDICQRGTSLTIQCQVDSQVTMMFWYRQQPGQSLTLIATANQGSEATYESGFVIDKFPISRPNLTFSTLTVSNMSPEDSSIYLCSVEDLGGSYGYTFGSGTRLTVV.

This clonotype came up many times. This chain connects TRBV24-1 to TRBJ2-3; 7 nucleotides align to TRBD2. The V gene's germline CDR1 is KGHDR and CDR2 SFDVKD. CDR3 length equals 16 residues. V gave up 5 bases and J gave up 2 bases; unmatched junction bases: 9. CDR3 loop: CATSGWKAGDTDTQYF. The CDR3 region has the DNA TGTGCCACCAGTGGCTGGAAGGCGGGGGACACAGATACGCAGTATTTT.

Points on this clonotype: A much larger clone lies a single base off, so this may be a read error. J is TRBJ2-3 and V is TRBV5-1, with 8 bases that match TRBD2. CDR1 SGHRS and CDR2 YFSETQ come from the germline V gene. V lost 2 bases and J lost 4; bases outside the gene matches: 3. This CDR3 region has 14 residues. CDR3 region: CASSFFGGADTQYF. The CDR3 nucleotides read TGCGCCAGCAGCTTTTTCGGGGGGGCAGATACGCAGTATTTT.

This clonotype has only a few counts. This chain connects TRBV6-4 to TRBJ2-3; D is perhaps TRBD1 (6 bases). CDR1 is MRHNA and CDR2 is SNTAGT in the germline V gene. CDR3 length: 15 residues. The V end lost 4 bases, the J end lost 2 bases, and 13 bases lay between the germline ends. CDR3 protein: CASSAAGVDTDTQYF. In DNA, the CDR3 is TGTGCCAGCAGTGCAGCAGGGGTCGACACAGATACGCAGTATTTT.

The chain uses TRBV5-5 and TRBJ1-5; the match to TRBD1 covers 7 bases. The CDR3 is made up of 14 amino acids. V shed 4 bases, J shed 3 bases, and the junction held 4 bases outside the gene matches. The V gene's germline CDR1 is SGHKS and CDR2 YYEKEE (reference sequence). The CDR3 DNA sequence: TGTGCCAGCAGCCGACAGGGTAACAATCAGCCCCAGCATTTT. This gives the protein CASSRQGNNQPQHF.

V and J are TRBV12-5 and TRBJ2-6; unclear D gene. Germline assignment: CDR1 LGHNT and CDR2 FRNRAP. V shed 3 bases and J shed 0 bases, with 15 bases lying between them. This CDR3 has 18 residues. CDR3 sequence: CASGFLEESSSGANVLTF. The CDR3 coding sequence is TGTGCTAGTGGTTTCCTTGAGGAGAGTAGCTCTGGGGCCAACGTCCTGACTTTC.

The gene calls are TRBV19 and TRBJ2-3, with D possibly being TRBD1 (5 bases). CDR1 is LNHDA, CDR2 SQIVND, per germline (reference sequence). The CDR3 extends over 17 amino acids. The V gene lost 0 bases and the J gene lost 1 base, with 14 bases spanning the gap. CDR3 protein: CASSIDRALRGTDTQYF. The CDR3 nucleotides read TGTGCCAGTAGTATAGATCGGGCACTCAGGGGCACAGATACGCAGTATTTT. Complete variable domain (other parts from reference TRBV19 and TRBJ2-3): DGGITQSPKYLFRKEGQNVTLSCEQNLNHDAMYWYRQDPGQGLRLIYYSQIVNDFQKGDIAEGYSVSREKKESFPLTVTSAQKNPTAFYLCASSIDRALRGTDTQYFGPGTRLTVL.

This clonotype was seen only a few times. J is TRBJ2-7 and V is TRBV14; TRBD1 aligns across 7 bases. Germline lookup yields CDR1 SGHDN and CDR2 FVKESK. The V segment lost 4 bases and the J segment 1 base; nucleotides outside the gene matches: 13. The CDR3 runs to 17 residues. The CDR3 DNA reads TGTGCCAGCAGCCGCCAAAGAGGGGAGACAGGGTCCTACGAGCAGTACTTC. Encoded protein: CASSRQRGETGSYEQYF.

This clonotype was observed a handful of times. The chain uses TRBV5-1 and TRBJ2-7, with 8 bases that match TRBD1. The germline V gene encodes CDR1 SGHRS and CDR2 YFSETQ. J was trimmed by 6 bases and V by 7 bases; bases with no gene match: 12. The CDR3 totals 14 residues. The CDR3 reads CASGYGQGATEQYF. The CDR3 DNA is TGCGCCAGCGGCTATGGGCAGGGGGCTACCGAGCAGTACTTC.

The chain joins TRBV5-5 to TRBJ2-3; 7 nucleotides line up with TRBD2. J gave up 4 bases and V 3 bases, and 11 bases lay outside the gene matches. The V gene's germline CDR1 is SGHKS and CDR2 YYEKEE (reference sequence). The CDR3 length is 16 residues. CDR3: CASSSPYSGGADTQYF. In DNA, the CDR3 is TGTGCCAGCAGCTCGCCCTACTCGGGAGGCGCAGATACGCAGTATTTT.

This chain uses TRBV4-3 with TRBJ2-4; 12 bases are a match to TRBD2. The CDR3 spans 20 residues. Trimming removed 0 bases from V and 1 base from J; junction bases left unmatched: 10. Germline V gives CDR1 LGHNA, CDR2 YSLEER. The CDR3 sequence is CASSQEYTSGGSLAKNIQYF. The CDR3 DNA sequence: TGCGCCAGCAGCCAAGAATATACTAGCGGGGGGAGTCTGGCCAAAAACATTCAGTACTTC.